The T cell receptor (beta chain) under discussion was sequenced for a study of shared clonotypes between healthy human individuals. Turning to the study itself: Donors consisted of two women and a few men between 18 and 49. Whole-study findings and limits: Investigators collected only blood, and repertoires in tissues likely differ. Donor clonotype sharing was expected to depend on sequencing depth.

Terminally differentiated effector memory CD45RA+ cells were excluded from the naive CD8 cells, which were CD45RO-negative and positively selected for CCR7. In the case of this clone: Its target is not known.

Per germline, CDR1 SGHDT and CDR2 YYEEEE. Trimming removed 2 bases from V and 9 bases from J; junction bases left unmatched: 8. This CDR3 spans 14 amino acids. This table comes from immunoSEQ multiplex PCR, and its TCRdb copy is limited to in-frame clones, with some not included. The sample comprises roughly 2,000,000 clones, just under 95% of which are singletons, and more than 0.9% rests with the top ten. Material: naive CD8+ T cells sorted from blood. The clonotype comes from a man between 18 and 35 years old in good health. The rearrangement links TRBV5-6 to TRBJ1-5; TRBD1 matches at 7 bases. The CDR3 DNA is TGTGCCAGCAGCTTTGGGACAGTCGACGGGCCCCAGCATTTT. Protein sequence: CASSFGTVDGPQHF.